These T cell receptor beta chains were read from a single sample in a study of blood T cell repertoires in COVID-19. The method was immunoSEQ multiplex PCR; TCRdb's version includes in-frame clones alone and lacks a portion of them. The table shows 150,000 or so clones, with approximately 74% occurring only once. Sequenced sample: peripheral blood. The source of these receptors is a woman aged 80 or over with acute or convalescent COVID-19. CDR3s include the opening cysteine and the closing phenylalanine or tryptophan. A D gene is named only where the DNA matches it firmly. Clone size is not always given. Where it is, it says once, few, many or a class for expanded clones.

V gene	D gene	clone size	J gene	CDR3 protein	CDR3 DNA
TRBV6-5	TRBD2	.	TRBJ2-5	CASLSSGQETQYF	TGTGCCAGCCTTTCTAGCGGCCAAGAGACCCAGTACTTC
TRBV11-2	.	.	TRBJ2-3	CASRRGTDTQYF	TGTGCCAGCAGGAGAGGCACAGATACGCAGTATTTT
TRBV28	.	.	TRBJ1-3	CASSLDPGVSGGNTIYF	TGTGCCAGCAGTCTCGACCCAGGCGTTTCGGGGGGAAACACCATATATTTT
TRBV10-1	.	.	TRBJ2-5	CASSESGGAETQYF	TGCGCCAGCAGTGAGTCCGGGGGAGCCGAGACCCAGTACTTC
TRBV6-5	.	.	TRBJ2-5	CASSYWRDGEETQYF	TGTGCCAGCAGTTACTGGAGGGACGGAGAAGAGACCCAGTACTTC
TRBV10-3	TRBD1	.	TRBJ1-2	CAIRDGTGQNYGYTF	TGTGCCATCAGGGATGGGACAGGGCAGAACTATGGCTACACCTTC
TRBV19	TRBD1	.	TRBJ2-7	CASRATGSYEQYF	TGTGCCAGCCGAGCGACAGGGTCCTACGAGCAGTACTTC
TRBV5-1	TRBD1	few	TRBJ1-4	CASSLAVGQGDEKLFF	TGCGCCAGCAGCTTGGCCGTCGGACAGGGAGACGAAAAACTGTTTTTT
TRBV5-1	.	.	TRBJ1-3	CASSLAGDGLNTIYF	TGCGCCAGCAGCTTGGCAGGGGACGGATTAAACACCATATATTTT
TRBV9	.	.	TRBJ1-1	CASSVEVGAEAFF	TGTGCCAGCAGCGTAGAAGTTGGAGCTGAAGCTTTCTTT
TRBV19	TRBD1	once	TRBJ1-4	CASSRITGGLGGTNEKLFF	TGTGCCAGTAGTAGGATCACAGGGGGCCTCGGGGGAACTAATGAAAAACTGTTTTTT
TRBV2	.	.	TRBJ2-2	CASSGQGPNTGELFF	TGTGCCAGCAGTGGTCAGGGCCCCAACACCGGGGAGCTGTTTTTT
TRBV28	.	.	TRBJ1-1	CASSSSTNTEAFF	TGTGCCAGCAGTTCCTCTACGAACACTGAAGCTTTCTTT
TRBV27	TRBD1	.	TRBJ2-1	CASSLGTGGYNEQFF	TGTGCCAGCAGTCTAGGGACAGGAGGGTACAATGAGCAGTTCTTC
TRBV19	TRBD1	few	TRBJ1-2	CASSMDRVGGYTF	TGTGCCAGTAGTATGGACAGGGTAGGAGGCTACACCTTC
TRBV20-1	.	.	TRBJ1-1	CSASLWAANTEAFF	TGCAGTGCTAGTCTATGGGCAGCGAACACTGAAGCTTTCTTT
TRBV3-1/TRBV3-2	TRBD1	.	TRBJ1-6	CASSQGTGGVLDSPLHF	TGTGCCAGCAGCCAAGGAACAGGGGGGGTTTTAGATTCACCCCTCCACTTT
TRBV18	.	.	TRBJ1-6	CASSPRGELSSPLHF	TGTGCCAGCTCACCACGGGGGGAGCTGAGTTCACCCCTCCACTTT
TRBV13	TRBD1	few	TRBJ1-6	CASSLGQVSSPLHF	TGTGCCAGCAGCCTCGGACAGGTCAGCTCACCCCTCCACTTT
TRBV7-2	.	.	TRBJ1-2	CASSFDGVYGYTF	TGTGCCAGCAGCTTTGACGGAGTTTATGGCTACACCTTC
TRBV6-4	.	.	TRBJ1-2	CASRSDQGGDYGYTF	TGTGCCAGCAGAAGTGACCAGGGTGGGGACTATGGCTACACCTTC
TRBV5-5	TRBD2	few	TRBJ2-5	CASSLPPRASGQETQYF	TGTGCCAGCAGCTTGCCTCCCCGGGCTAGCGGCCAAGAGACCCAGTACTTC
TRBV5-1	.	few	TRBJ1-2	CASSLDEVTPGYTF	TGCGCCAGCAGCTTGGATGAGGTGACCCCTGGCTACACCTTC
TRBV6-1	.	once	TRBJ2-7	CASSEARQGDYEQYF	TGTGCCAGCAGTGAAGCGCGTCAGGGTGACTACGAGCAGTACTTC
TRBV10-2	.	.	TRBJ2-3	CATSLGQLTDTQYF	TGCGCCACCTCTCTCGGACAGCTCACAGATACGCAGTATTTT
TRBV2	TRBD2	.	TRBJ2-5	CASRGTSGQETQYF	TGTGCCAGCAGAGGGACTAGCGGCCAAGAGACCCAGTACTTC
TRBV7-8	.	.	TRBJ1-5	CASSLLFRGSNQPQHF	TGTGCCAGCAGCTTACTTTTCCGGGGAAGCAATCAGCCCCAGCATTTT
TRBV28	TRBD1	.	TRBJ1-6	CASSSPGTGGGMSLHF	TGTGCCAGCAGTTCCCCCGGGACAGGGGGCGGCATGTCCCTCCACTTT
TRBV9	TRBD2	.	TRBJ2-1	CASSTSGTSGYNEQFF	TGTGCCAGCAGCACTAGCGGGACTAGCGGCTACAATGAGCAGTTCTTC
TRBV2	.	once	TRBJ1-2	CASRDTRRYTF	TGTGCCAGCCGGGACACCAGGCGCTACACCTTC
TRBV7-9	.	.	TRBJ2-5	CASSTLWAQLDQETQYF	TGTGCCAGCAGCACACTTTGGGCACAGCTCGACCAAGAGACCCAGTACTTC
TRBV29-1	TRBD2	.	TRBJ2-3	CSIRASGGYTDTQYF	TGCAGCATTCGAGCTAGCGGGGGCTACACAGATACGCAGTATTTT
TRBV4-3	.	.	TRBJ1-2	CASSQDGGPTGYTF	TGCGCCAGCAGCCAAGATGGAGGTCCGACGGGCTACACCTTC
TRBV28	.	few	TRBJ1-1	CASSPGTHRGEAFF	TGTGCCAGCAGTCCCGGGACACACAGAGGGGAAGCTTTCTTT
TRBV6-5	TRBD2	.	TRBJ2-5	CASSPGLAGSETQYF	TGTGCCAGCAGCCCGGGACTAGCGGGATCTGAGACCCAGTACTTC
TRBV2	.	.	TRBJ1-5	CASSVEGHTYSNQPQHF	TGTGCCAGCAGCGTAGAGGGACACACATATAGCAATCAGCCCCAGCATTTT
TRBV2	.	.	TRBJ1-1	CASRPSDRRGNTEAFF	TGTGCCAGTAGACCATCGGACAGACGAGGGAACACTGAAGCTTTCTTT
TRBV24-1	.	.	TRBJ2-1	CATSDSVVKLYNEQFF	TGTGCCACCAGTGATTCGGTCGTCAAGCTATACAATGAGCAGTTCTTC
TRBV28	.	.	TRBJ1-1	CASSLYRVSPEAFF	TGTGCCAGCAGTTTATACAGGGTTTCCCCTGAAGCTTTCTTT
TRBV29-1	.	.	TRBJ1-1	CSGVYGGIGTEAFF	TGCAGCGGCGTGTATGGGGGCATCGGCACTGAAGCTTTCTTT
TRBV30	.	.	TRBJ1-1	CAWSAMNTEAFF	TGTGCCTGGAGTGCCATGAACACTGAAGCTTTCTTT
TRBV18	.	.	TRBJ2-7	CASSQRGGGPSSYEQYF	TGTGCCAGCTCACAAAGAGGAGGCGGGCCGAGCTCCTACGAGCAGTACTTC
TRBV21-1	.	.	TRBJ2-1	CASSNSSGRVGNEQFF	TGTGCCAGCAGCAACTCTAGCGGGAGAGTCGGGAATGAGCAGTTCTTC
TRBV2	.	.	TRBJ1-6	CASNWGSPDSPLHF	TGTGCCAGCAACTGGGGCAGTCCTGATTCACCCCTCCACTTT
TRBV19	TRBD1	.	TRBJ1-1	CASRRTGPTEAFF	TGTGCCAGTAGACGGACAGGGCCCACTGAAGCTTTCTTT
TRBV7-2	.	few	TRBJ1-3	CASSFGTQGNTIYF	TGTGCCAGCAGCTTTGGCACCCAAGGAAACACCATATATTTT
TRBV28	.	.	TRBJ1-2	CASSSQIGYTF	TGTGCCAGCAGTTCACAGATAGGCTACACCTTC
TRBV2	.	once	TRBJ1-6	CASSPNNSPLHF	TGTGCCAGCAGTCCTAATAATTCACCCCTCCACTTT
TRBV7-6	TRBD1	.	TRBJ2-2	CASSRGQGFNTGELFF	TGTGCCAGCAGCCGCGGACAGGGTTTTAACACCGGGGAGCTGTTTTTT
TRBV5-3	.	once	TRBJ1-3	CASLRSSGNTIYF	TGTGCCTCCCTTAGAAGTTCTGGAAACACCATATATTTT
TRBV5-1	.	.	TRBJ1-6	CASSLGQPSGSPLHF	TGCGCCAGCAGCTTGGGACAGCCATCCGGTTCACCCCTCCACTTT
TRBV7-9	.	few	TRBJ1-4	CASSLNWGLRQKNEKLFF	TGTGCCAGCAGCTTAAACTGGGGTCTGAGACAGAAGAATGAAAAACTGTTTTTT
TRBV18	.	.	TRBJ1-4	CASSPPGQIHNEKLFF	TGTGCCAGCTCACCACCGGGACAAATACATAATGAAAAACTGTTTTTT
TRBV5-1	.	many	TRBJ2-2	CASSLVSGDTGELFF	TGCGCCAGCAGCTTGGTTTCAGGGGACACCGGGGAGCTGTTTTTT